Sequencing of this TCR beta chain was carried out in a study of blood T cell dynamics during melanoma immunotherapy. The CDR3 has 15 residues. Germline CDR1 reads SGHRS; CDR2 reads YFSETQ. Unmatched junction bases numbered 10, after V lost 4 bases and J lost 7 bases. In the case of this clone: As yet, its antigen is unknown.

Regarding time point: pre-treatment baseline. Samples come from before therapy and from week 3 after the first blockade cycle. The assay was immunoSEQ multiplex PCR, and TCRdb's table has in-frame clones only and misses some. The table includes roughly 1,600 clones, approximately 80% detected once. Study conclusions and caveats: Clones driving repertoire changes may be melanoma-specific or general immune activation.

Sequencing used blood, obtained from a patient treated with checkpoint blockade. This receptor was taken from a human donor with melanoma. The chain joins TRBV5-1 to TRBJ2-1; 8 nucleotides line up with TRBD2. CDR3 sequence reads: CASSPEGSGGNEQFF. As DNA, the CDR3 is TGCGCCAGCAGCCCCGAGGGGTCGGGAGGGAATGAGCAGTTCTTC.